This passage covers 14 T cell receptor beta chains from one sample sequenced in a study of blood T cells in healthy people across ages. A second roughly 7 to 11 cycle PCR used barcoded and J-beta primers. One entry per CDR3 protein results from TCRdb running MiXCR on the 5' RACE reads. The data contain about 1,600,000 distinct CDR3 sequences, 40% to 50% of them singletons. The sequenced sample was blood. These receptors were obtained from a woman under 30 in good health.

Note on this clonotype: An end of the junction differs from the germline gene, which may be a read error. The chain uses TRBV7-6 and TRBJ2-7; TRBD1 matches at 7 bases. The CDR3 consists of 14 residues. Per the germline V gene, CDR1 is SGHVS and CDR2 is FNYEAQ. Here the CDR3 reads CAGSLGQGAYEQYF. In DNA form, the CDR3 reads TGTGCCGGCAGCTTAGGGCAGGGGGCCTACGAGCAGTACTTC. Variable domain in full (rest from reference TRBV7-6 and TRBJ2-7): GAGVSQSPRYKVTKRGQDVALRCDPISGHVSLYWYRQALGQGPEFLTYFNYEAQQDKSGLPNDRFSAERPEGSISTLTIQRTEQRDSAMYRCAGSLGQGAYEQYFGPGTRLTVT.

The chain uses TRBV7-2 and TRBJ2-1, with unresolved D. Trimming took 7 bases from V and 2 from J, leaving 9 bases between them. The germline CDR1 and CDR2 sequences are SGHTA and FQGNSA. This CDR3 region has 13 residues. This CDR3 reads CASTPNPYNEQFF. CDR3 DNA: TGTGCCAGCACCCCCAACCCCTACAATGAGCAGTTCTTC.

The V and J genes are TRBV12-3 or TRBV12-4 and TRBJ2-1; no firm D call. The V and J ends lost 3 bases and 8 bases respectively, with 11 bases between them. This CDR3 spans 13 amino acids. CDR3 sequence: CASSFTIGDEQFF. The DNA of the CDR3 is TGTGCCAGCAGTTTCACTATTGGGGATGAGCAGTTCTTC.

This chain joins TRBV28 and TRBJ2-5; 11 bases are a match to TRBD1. The CDR3 spans 17 residues. The germline V gene encodes CDR1 MDHEN and CDR2 SYDVKM. Trimming took 6 bases from V and 5 from J; bases not matched to a gene: 14. The CDR3 nucleotides are TGTGCCAGCAGGGGGAAGGACAGGGGGCGGTCTACGGAGACCCAGTACTTC. Its protein product is CASRGKDRGRSTETQYF.

V gene TRBV6-5 combines with J gene TRBJ2-4; 10 bases map to TRBD2. The end of the DNA is better explained by TRBJ2-7, so the J call may be wrong. This CDR3 has 16 residues. Looked up from germline, CDR1 is MNHEY and CDR2 is SVGAGI. The CDR3 region is CASSYSFSSGSSEQYF. The CDR3, as DNA: TGTGCCAGCAGTTACTCGTTCTCTAGCGGGAGCTCCGAGCAGTACTTC.

The rearrangement links TRBV6-5 to TRBJ2-2; D is ambiguous. The V end was cut by 2 bases, the J end by 12 bases, with 16 bases between. The germline V gene encodes CDR1 MNHEY and CDR2 SVGAGI. This CDR3 has 14 amino acids. CDR3 nucleotides: TGTGCCAGCAGTTACGAGACACAAACTCGAAAGCTGTTTTTT. Protein product: CASSYETQTRKLFF.

This chain connects TRBV12-3 or TRBV12-4 to TRBJ2-2, with a possible D match to TRBD1 (6 bases). The V end lost 5 bases, the J end lost 5 bases, and 24 bases lay between the germline ends. CDR3 length: 18 amino acids. The CDR3 sequence is CASSIITRGLVRTGELFF. CDR3 bases: TGTGCCAGCAGTATAATTACTAGGGGGTTGGTTCGAACCGGGGAGCTGTTTTTT.

To note about this clonotype: A much larger clone is a single base away; this may be a read error. The chain has TRBV4-1 and TRBJ2-1; 11 bases agree with TRBD1. The ends lost 3 bases at V and 10 bases at J; junction bases unmatched: 11. Germline-derived CDR1 and CDR2 are MGHRA and YSYEKL. The CDR3 extends over 16 amino acids. CDR3 in DNA: TGCGCCAGCAGCCACCTACTCCTTAGGACAGGGGGCGAGCAGTTCTTC. Residues: CASSHLLLRTGGEQFF.

V gene TRBV6-4 combines with J gene TRBJ2-7, with 14 nucleotides matching TRBD2. This CDR3 contains 16 residues. Germline assignment: CDR1 MRHNA and CDR2 SNTAGT. Germline trimming cut 3 bases from V and 7 bases from J; bases unmatched to any gene: 8. The DNA for the CDR3 is TGTGCCAGCAGTGAGACTAGCGGGGGGGCCGTGAATGAGCAGTACTTC. Its translation is CASSETSGGAVNEQYF.

This clonotype has a handful of counts. The V gene is TRBV20-1, the J gene TRBJ1-5; D remains unclear. Germline CDR1 is DFQATT and CDR2 is SNEGSKA (reference sequence). The CDR3 runs to 13 residues. Deletions cut 3 bases from V and 1 base from J, with 7 bases between. CDR3 sequence (DNA): TGCAGTGCTAGGCCGGCAAGCAATCAGCCCCAGCATTTT. This gives the protein CSARPASNQPQHF.

CDR3 DNA: TGCAGTGCTAGGCCACCGGGCCAAGAGACCCAGTACTTC. Translating it yields CSARPPGQETQYF. V and J are TRBV20-1 and TRBJ2-5; D not certain. The CDR3 sequence is 13 residues long. Trimming pared 3 bases from V and 1 base from J, leaving 9 bases between. The germline CDR1 and CDR2 sequences are DFQATT and SNEGSKA (reference sequence).

This clonotype was observed a few times. At one boundary the junction diverges from the germline segment, which might be a read error. The rearrangement joins TRBV20-1 to TRBJ1-4, with D maybe TRBD1 (6 bases). Germline V gene lookup returns CDR1 DFQATT and CDR2 SNEGSKA (reference sequence). The CDR3 is 16 residues long. The CDR3 spells CSATRGGLATKEKLFF. DNA of the CDR3: TGCAGTGCTACCCGAGGGGGGTTAGCAACTAAGGAAAAACTGTTTTTT.

This clonotype has more than one count but fewer than ten. The chain joins TRBV27 to TRBJ1-1, with 7 bases aligning to TRBD1. Germline V gene data show CDR1 as MNHEY and CDR2 as SMNVEV (reference sequence). This CDR3 has 14 residues. The J segment lost 5 bases and the V segment lost 5 bases, leaving 8 bases of the junction unmatched. CDR3 protein: CASSREGALTEAFF. The DNA of the CDR3 is TGTGCCAGCAGTCGCGAGGGGGCGCTTACTGAAGCTTTCTTT.

There are a few counts of this clonotype. The CDR3 loop reads CAISGGDGTEETQYF. For the CDR3, the DNA is TGTGCCATCAGTGGGGGGGACGGGACGGAAGAGACCCAGTACTTC. The chain recombines TRBV10-3 with TRBJ2-5, with D possibly TRBD2 on 6 matching bases. V was cut by 4 bases and J by 3 bases, with 15 bases left in between. This CDR3 has 15 residues. Germline CDR1 and CDR2: ENHRY and SYGVKD.